What follows are 32 T cell receptor beta chains derived from one specimen sequenced in a study of cytomegalovirus exposure and HLA in healthy donors. Vbeta (60) and Jbeta (13) primers were used in the PCR. The assay was immunoSEQ multiplex PCR, and TCRdb's table has in-frame clones only and misses some. The sample has some 93,000 clones, about a tenth seen once. The sequenced material came from PBMCs. The receptors were gathered from a man in his forties or fifties in good health and CMV-seropositive.

This clone has a handful of counts. This chain uses TRBV28 with TRBJ1-2; possibly TRBD1 for D (6 bases). Germline CDR1 reads MDHEN; CDR2 reads SYDVKM. This CDR3 is built from 11 residues. CDR3 residues: CAIGDIYGYTF. CDR3 nucleotides: TGTGCTATAGGGGACATCTATGGCTACACCTTC.

The chain uses TRBV25-1 and TRBJ2-7, with 9 bases matching TRBD1. Germline assignment: CDR1 MGHDK and CDR2 SYGVNS. After removal of 4 bases from V and 5 bases from J, the junction contained 0 bases not matched to a gene. The CDR3 covers 12 residues. The CDR3 nucleotides read TGTGCCAGCAGTGGACAGGGGGACGAGCAGTACTTC. This sequence encodes CASSGQGDEQYF.

J is TRBJ2-2 and V is TRBV5-1, with no clear D. Trimming stripped 1 base from V and 3 bases from J, with 7 bases between. The CDR3 loop spans 14 amino acids. Looked up from germline, CDR1 is SGHRS and CDR2 is YFSETQ. The CDR3 is CASSLPTDTGELFF. The CDR3 nucleotides are TGCGCCAGCAGCTTGCCAACAGACACCGGGGAGCTGTTTTTT. The full variable domain, with the rest looked up from reference TRBV5-1 and TRBJ2-2, is KAGVTQTPRYLIKTRGQQVTLSCSPISGHRSVSWYQQTPGQGLQFLFEYFSETQRNKGNFPGRFSGRQFSNSRSEMNVSTLELGDSALYLCASSLPTDTGELFFGEGSRLTVL.

J is TRBJ1-5 and V is TRBV5-6, with D possibly matching TRBD1 (6 bases). V lost 4 bases and J 3 bases, leaving 17 bases between the germline ends. From germline, CDR1 is SGHDT and CDR2 YYEEEE. This CDR3 has 16 amino acids. The CDR3 coding sequence is TGTGCCAGCAGCCAGTCTACAGGGAGTTCCAATCAGCCCCAGCATTTT. Amino acid sequence: CASSQSTGSSNQPQHF.

This clone was seen a handful of times. J is TRBJ1-5 and V is TRBV28, with 7 bases fitting TRBD1. The CDR3 has 15 amino acids. CDR1 is MDHEN, CDR2 SYDVKM, per germline. Trimming took 4 bases from V and 4 from J; bases not matched to a gene: 7. CDR3 residues: CASSWGAGGNQPQHF. The CDR3 region has the DNA TGTGCCAGCAGTTGGGGGGCAGGGGGAAATCAGCCCCAGCATTTT.

This clone was recorded a few times. J is TRBJ2-1 and V is TRBV27; weak D call: TRBD2 (6 bases). This CDR3 has 15 amino acids. CDR1 and CDR2 from the germline V gene are MNHEY and SMNVEV (reference sequence). The germline V and J ends were trimmed by 0 bases and 9 bases, with 15 bases remaining between them. For the CDR3, the DNA is TGTGCCAGCAGTTTATCGAAGGGCGGGGCGGGTGAGCAGTTCTTC. Its protein is CASSLSKGGAGEQFF.

This chain links TRBV7-2 with TRBJ2-7; 9 positions match TRBD1. Germline loops: CDR1 SGHTA, CDR2 FQGNSA. This CDR3 is built from 15 residues. V shed 5 bases, J shed 3 bases, and the junction held 8 bases outside the gene matches. This CDR3 is CASSLGQGFLYEQYF. For the CDR3, the DNA is TGTGCCAGCAGCCTCGGACAGGGGTTCCTCTACGAGCAGTACTTC.

The chain carries TRBV7-9 and TRBJ1-1; no clear D gene. There are 14 residues in the CDR3. Germline V CDR1 and CDR2: SEHNR, FQNEAQ (reference sequence). V shed 6 bases and J shed 1 base, with 12 bases lying between them. The CDR3 here is CASRPRTGNTEAFF. CDR3 DNA: TGTGCCAGCAGACCTCGAACGGGGAACACTGAAGCTTTCTTT.

This clone was detected only a few times. The chain joins TRBV5-6 to TRBJ1-2; 10 bases fit TRBD1. Germline assignment: CDR1 SGHDT and CDR2 YYEEEE. There are 13 residues in the CDR3. Germline trimming cut 3 bases from V and 8 bases from J; bases unmatched to any gene: 4. The CDR3: CASSSGTGAGYTF. CDR3 bases: TGTGCCAGCAGCTCCGGGACAGGGGCCGGCTACACCTTC.

The rearrangement uses TRBV9 and TRBJ2-5; D might be TRBD2 (6 bases). The CDR3 has 14 residues. The germline V and J ends were trimmed by 3 bases and 5 bases, with 14 bases remaining between them. Germline CDR1 reads SGDLS; CDR2 reads YYNGEE. DNA for the CDR3: TGTGCCAGCAGCGCCCCCGGGGGTTGGGAGACCCAGTACTTC. Protein product: CASSAPGGWETQYF.

This clone was seen more than once but under ten times. V usage is TRBV5-4 and J usage is TRBJ2-3; D is possibly TRBD2 (6 bases). The CDR3 is 15 amino acids. CDR1 is SGHNT and CDR2 is YYREEE in the germline V gene (reference sequence). The germline V and J ends were trimmed by 6 bases and 0 bases, with 14 bases remaining between them. The CDR3 DNA reads TGTGCCAGCACCTGGTGGGGGACTAGCACAGATACGCAGTATTTT. Translation: CASTWWGTSTDTQYF.

This clone has just a few counts. The chain couples TRBV4-1 to TRBJ1-6, with D hard to call. V dropped 1 base and J dropped 3 bases, with 13 bases sitting between them. CDR1 MGHRA and CDR2 YSYEKL come from the germline V gene. This CDR3 is 17 amino acids long. The CDR3 here is CASSQAPGVIYNSPLHF. CDR3 nucleotides: TGCGCCAGCAGCCAAGCGCCAGGCGTTATCTATAATTCACCCCTCCACTTT.

This clone came up a few times. The CDR3 DNA reads TGTGCCAGCAGGGGGCTACTTAACACCGGGGAGCTGTTTTTT. It yields the protein CASRGLLNTGELFF. The chain couples TRBV27 to TRBJ2-2; D perhaps matches TRBD1 (5 bases). This CDR3 region has 14 residues. Trimming cost V 6 bases and J 2 bases, with 10 bases left between them. CDR1 is MNHEY, CDR2 SMNVEV, per germline (reference sequence).

This chain uses TRBV29-1 with TRBJ2-7; 8 bases map to TRBD2. The V and J ends lost 2 bases and 2 bases, in that order; junction bases with no gene match: 5. In germline, CDR1 is SQVTM, CDR2 ANQGSEA. This CDR3 is built from 14 residues. In DNA form, the CDR3 reads TGCAGCGTTGAACCTCGGGAGGGCCCCTACGAGCAGTACTTC. It yields the protein CSVEPREGPYEQYF.

V gene TRBV7-2 combines with J gene TRBJ1-1; tentatively, D is TRBD1 (6 bases). The CDR3 contains 14 residues. In germline, CDR1 is SGHTA, CDR2 FQGNSA. V was clipped by 3 bases and J by 7 bases, with 15 bases between them. CDR3 bases: TGTGCCAGCAGCTTTGGGGGCAGGGCTCGTGAAGCTTTCTTT. Protein: CASSFGGRAREAFF. The full variable domain, completed using reference TRBV7-2 and TRBJ1-1, is GAGVSQSPSNKVTEKGKDVELRCDPISGHTALYWYRQSLGQGLEFLIYFQGNSAPDKSGLPSDRFSAERTGGSVSTLTIQRTQQEDSAVYLCASSFGGRAREAFFGQGTRLTVV.

This clone was picked up a small number of times. The chain joins TRBV29-1 to TRBJ2-7, with 11 bases lining up with TRBD2. The CDR3 spans 13 residues. V lost 5 bases to trimming and J lost 6 bases; unmatched junction nucleotides: 6. Germline CDR1 and CDR2: SQVTM and ANQGSEA. CDR3 bases: TGCAGCGTTTTTAGCGGGAGGGTTGGCGAGCAGTACGTC. Its protein product is CSVFSGRVGEQYV.

This clone was detected a few times. V is TRBV7-4 and J is TRBJ1-5; D not certain. From germline, CDR1 is SGHVT and CDR2 SQSDAQ. V lost 7 bases and J 11 bases, leaving 18 bases between the germline ends. This CDR3 is 13 amino acids long. The DNA for the CDR3 is TGTGCCAGCACCTTCGGGTGGTGTCGAACCCAGCATTTT. Amino acids: CASTFGWCRTQHF.

The chain combines TRBV6-6 with TRBJ1-6, with D unclear. The CDR3 covers 13 residues. Trimming shortened V by 7 bases and J by 8 bases, and 12 bases separated the two germline ends. The germline V gene encodes CDR1 MNHNY and CDR2 SVGAGI (reference sequence). The CDR3 reads CASTSTGYSPLHF. The CDR3 DNA reads as TGTGCCAGCACCTCCACGGGGTATTCACCCCTCCACTTT.

This clone came up a few times. The chain has TRBV5-6 and TRBJ2-1, with D perhaps matching TRBD2 (6 bases). Trimming stripped 4 bases from V and 1 base from J, with 9 bases between. This CDR3 comprises 14 residues. Per the germline V gene, CDR1 is SGHDT and CDR2 is YYEEEE. DNA for the CDR3: TGTGCCAGCAGCGCGGGGTTTTCCTACAATGAGCAGTTCTTC. Translating it yields CASSAGFSYNEQFF.

The chain carries TRBV7-8 and TRBJ2-3, with D tentatively TRBD1 (8 bases). Germline V CDR1 and CDR2: SGHVS, FQNEAQ. Trimming shortened V by 5 bases and J by 2 bases, and 14 bases separated the two germline ends. The CDR3 is 15 residues long. CDR3 loop: CASSLQGGDTDTQYF. The CDR3 DNA sequence: TGTGCCAGCAGCCTACAGGGGGGGGACACAGATACGCAGTATTTT.

In this sample, this clone turned up a few times. The chain is built from TRBV5-6 and TRBJ2-1; 11 bases align to TRBD2. V gave up 1 base and J gave up 6 bases; unmatched junction bases: 9. Germline CDR1 and CDR2: SGHDT and YYEEEE. This CDR3 has 17 residues. Here the CDR3 DNA reads TGTGCCAGCAGCTTGTTCGGGGGACTAGCGGCCTTCAATGAGCAGTTCTTC. Translation: CASSLFGGLAAFNEQFF.

This clone has a handful of counts. The chain uses TRBV10-2 and TRBJ1-1; D remains ambiguous. Per the germline V gene, CDR1 is WSHSY and CDR2 is SAAADI. V was clipped by 2 bases and J by 9 bases, with 13 bases between them. The CDR3 contains 13 residues. CDR3 sequence reads: CASSEIAVSKAFF. The DNA of the CDR3 is TGCGCCAGCAGTGAGATTGCTGTCTCTAAAGCTTTCTTT.

This chain connects TRBV30 to TRBJ1-5, with D perhaps matching TRBD1 (6 bases). With 0 bases removed from V and 0 bases from J, the gap between germline ends came to 12 bases. Germline V gene lookup returns CDR1 GTSNPN and CDR2 SVGIG (reference sequence). The CDR3 is 16 residues long. The chain's CDR3 is CAWSVLGANSNQPQHF. For the CDR3, the DNA is TGTGCCTGGAGTGTACTGGGGGCAAATAGCAATCAGCCCCAGCATTTT.

This clone was found a few times. The J gene is TRBJ1-2, the V gene TRBV28, with D uncertain. From germline, CDR1 is MDHEN and CDR2 SYDVKM. V lost 7 bases and J 3 bases, leaving 9 bases between the germline ends. CDR3 length equals 12 residues. CDR3 protein: CASTTTDYGYTF. CDR3 DNA: TGTGCCAGCACCACCACGGACTATGGCTACACCTTC.

This clone appeared a few times. This chain uses TRBV7-9 with TRBJ1-1; a weak D match, TRBD1 (5 bases). Trimming stripped 5 bases from V and 4 bases from J, with 20 bases between. The CDR3 length is 16 residues. The germline V gene has CDR1 SEHNR and CDR2 FQNEAQ (reference sequence). CDR3 in DNA: TGTGCCAGCAGCCCACCCCTAGGGGAGGGGAGCACTGAAGCTTTCTTT. Translated: CASSPPLGEGSTEAFF.

Only a few counts were recorded for this clone. The rearrangement uses TRBV10-3 and TRBJ1-5, with D possibly being TRBD1 (6 bases). Trimming took off 0 bases at V and 5 bases at J, with 17 bases between the two ends. The CDR3 runs to 17 residues. The germline V gene encodes CDR1 ENHRY and CDR2 SYGVKD. The CDR3 coding sequence is TGTGCCATCAGTGAGTCGACCGGCAGGGGCGGTTATCAGCCCCAGCATTTT. Translated: CAISESTGRGGYQPQHF.

This clone was counted ten times or more. This chain uses TRBV5-1 with TRBJ2-1, with a tentative D call TRBD1 (5 bases). Trimming stripped 3 bases from V and 7 bases from J, with 17 bases between. CDR1 and CDR2 from the germline V gene are SGHRS and YFSETQ. The length of the CDR3 is 15 residues. CDR3 bases: TGCGCCAGCAGCTGGTCCCCTACAGGTTTTAATGAGCAGTTCTTC. Translating gives CASSWSPTGFNEQFF.

This clone was observed a handful of times. The chain links TRBV7-9 to TRBJ2-5, with a weak D call TRBD1 (6 bases). Trimming took 5 bases from V and 4 from J, leaving 17 bases between them. Germline lookup yields CDR1 SEHNR and CDR2 FQNEAQ (reference sequence). The CDR3 has 15 amino acids. The CDR3 nucleotides are TGTGCCAGCAGCCCCCTGGGACACCGGGCAGAGACCCAGTACTTC. It codes for CASSPLGHRAETQYF.

This chain links TRBV6-5 with TRBJ1-1; D is possibly TRBD1 (5 bases). The CDR3 totals 15 residues. Trimming stripped 0 bases from V and 0 bases from J, with 8 bases between. Per the germline V gene, CDR1 is MNHEY and CDR2 is SVGAGI. The chain's CDR3 is CASSYSGGMNTEAFF. CDR3 bases: TGTGCCAGCAGTTACTCGGGGGGGATGAACACTGAAGCTTTCTTT.

V and J are TRBV29-1 and TRBJ2-2; 9 bases are a match to TRBD2. CDR3 length: 17 residues. The J segment lost 3 bases and the V segment lost 4 bases, leaving 12 bases of the junction unmatched. The germline gives CDR1 SQVTM, CDR2 ANQGSEA. The CDR3 DNA follows: TGCAGCGTTGGAGGGCGGGAGGGCGAATATTACACCGGGGAGCTGTTTTTT. Its translation is CSVGGREGEYYTGELFF.

This clone has just a few counts. The genes are TRBV7-3 and TRBJ2-1, with D maybe TRBD2 (6 bases). This CDR3 is 16 amino acids long. Trimming pared 1 base from V and 10 bases from J, leaving 20 bases between. Germline V gene sequence: CDR1 SGHTA, CDR2 FQGTGA. The CDR3, as DNA: TGTGCCAGCAGCTTAAATAGGATAGCGGTTCGGGAAGAGCAGTTCTTC. This codes for CASSLNRIAVREEQFF. Combining the CDR3 with reference TRBV7-3 and TRBJ2-1 gives the whole variable domain GAGVSQTPSNKVTEKGKYVELRCDPISGHTALYWYRQSLGQGPEFLIYFQGTGAADDSGLPNDRFFAVRPEGSVSTLKIQRTERGDSAVYLCASSLNRIAVREEQFFGPGTRLTVL.

This clone was seen a handful of times. J is TRBJ2-1 and V is TRBV5-4; D might be TRBD1 (7 bases). This CDR3 is built from 16 residues. Trimming removed 2 bases from V and 4 bases from J, with 16 bases in between. Germline CDR1 is SGHNT and CDR2 is YYREEE (reference sequence). CDR3 residues: CASSLEGQGGYNEQFF. The CDR3 DNA reads as TGTGCCAGCAGCTTAGAAGGCCAGGGGGGTTACAATGAGCAGTTCTTC.